Listed below are T cell receptor beta chains from one sample, sequenced in a study of blood T cell repertoires in COVID-19. Produced via immunoSEQ multiplex PCR; TCRdb's table is partial and in-frame only. This table holds 120,000 to 150,000 clones, about nine tenths found once. The sequencing input was peripheral blood. These receptor sequences come from a human donor in a cohort sampled during active COVID-19. CDR3s include the opening cysteine and the closing phenylalanine or tryptophan. The D gene is left open where the match is weak. Only some rows state a clone size, as once, few, many or a class for expanded clones.

>TRBJ2-7|TRBD2|TRBV4-3|few
TGCGCCAGCAGCCAAGGTGCTAGCGGCTACGAGCAGTACTTC
CASSQGASGYEQYF
>TRBJ1-2|NA|TRBV4-3|NA
TGCGCCAGCAGCCAAGAGCACAGGAACTATGGCTACACCTTC
CASSQEHRNYGYTF
>TRBJ2-3|TRBD2|TRBV7-8|NA
TGTGCCAGCAGCCCCCTGTCTGCGGGAGGGCCGGATACGCAGTATTTT
CASSPLSAGGPDTQYF
>TRBJ2-1|TRBD2|TRBV7-7|NA
TGTGCTAGCAGCTTAGGGACTAGCGGGAGCTACAATGAGCAGTTCTTC
CASSLGTSGSYNEQFF
>TRBJ2-7|NA|TRBV10-3|NA
TGTGCCATCTGGTCAGGGAAGGGCTACGAGCAGTACTTC
CAIWSGKGYEQYF
>TRBJ2-5|TRBD2|TRBV7-8|few
TGTGCCAGCAGCCCAGCGGGGGGGCTAGAGACCCAGTACTTC
CASSPAGGLETQYF
>TRBJ1-4|TRBD1|TRBV10-3|NA
TGTGCCATCAGTGCCTCGGACAGGGGAAATGAAAAACTGTTTTTT
CAISASDRGNEKLFF
>TRBJ2-1|TRBD1|TRBV6-4|NA
TGTGCCAGCAGTGAGCAGGGGGTGGGGCAGTTCTTC
CASSEQGVGQFF
>TRBJ1-4|NA|TRBV2|once
TGTGCCAGCACCGGGACAACTAAACTGTTTTTT
CASTGTTKLFF
>TRBJ1-5|NA|TRBV28|NA
TGTGCCAGCAGTCTCAGTTATAGCAATCAGCCCCAGCATTTT
CASSLSYSNQPQHF
>TRBJ1-2|NA|TRBV15|NA
TGTGCCACCAGCAGAAGAGCTAACTATGGCTACACCTTC
CATSRRANYGYTF
>TRBJ2-3|NA|TRBV30|NA
TGTGCCTGGAGTCTTACAAGTGATACGCAGTATTTT
CAWSLTSDTQYF
>TRBJ2-1|NA|TRBV11-3|NA
TGTGCCAGCAGCCCTCAGGGCCACAATGAGCAGTTCTTC
CASSPQGHNEQFF
>TRBJ2-2|NA|TRBV4-3|NA
TGCGCCAGCAGCCAAGCCACAGGGTATACCGGGGAGCTGTTTTTT
CASSQATGYTGELFF
>TRBJ1-2|TRBD1|TRBV30|NA
TGTGCCTGGAGCCCAGGGCAGGGGGGTGGCTACACCTTC
CAWSPGQGGGYTF
>TRBJ1-3|NA|TRBV9|NA
TGTGCCAGCAGCGTTGGAGGGGCTGGAAACACCATATATTTT
CASSVGGAGNTIYF
>TRBJ2-3|NA|TRBV7-3|once
TGTGCCAGCAGCTTAGGTGGGCCGGGGGTGACTGATACGCAGTATTTT
CASSLGGPGVTDTQYF
>TRBJ2-2|NA|TRBV4-2|once
TGTGCCAGCAGCCGTCAGGAGGACTTCACGAACACCGGGGAGCTGTTTTTT
CASSRQEDFTNTGELFF
>TRBJ2-7|TRBD1|TRBV6-5|NA
TGTGCCAGCAGGGAGGGGACAGGGGGCGGGTACGAGCAGTACTTC
CASREGTGGGYEQYF
>TRBJ1-1|TRBD1|TRBV7-9|NA
TGTGCCAGCAGCCTACGGACAGGGGGCTCCACTGAAGCTTTCTTT
CASSLRTGGSTEAFF
>TRBJ2-7|TRBD2|TRBV27|NA
TGTGCCAGCAGACGGGGGGGACGCGCTCCCCACGAGCAGTACTTC
CASRRGGRAPHEQYF
>TRBJ2-7|TRBD2|TRBV11-3|NA
TGTGCCAGCAGCTTAGATGGGGCCACTAGCGTCCCCTCCTACGAGCAGTACTTC
CASSLDGATSVPSYEQYF
>TRBJ2-7|TRBD1|TRBV5-1|NA
TGCGCCAGCAGCTTGGCACAGGGGATGTCCTACGAGCAGTACTTC
CASSLAQGMSYEQYF
>TRBJ2-7|NA|TRBV21-1|NA
TGTGCCAGCAGCAAAGTTGGTCGACAGCGCGAGCAGTACTTC
CASSKVGRQREQYF
>TRBJ1-2|NA|TRBV11-2|NA
TGTGCCAGCAGCTTCCTGGTTCTACCTAACTATGGCTACACCTTC
CASSFLVLPNYGYTF
>TRBJ1-3|NA|TRBV30|NA
TGTGCCTGGAGCCCCGGGGTGCCTGGAAACACCATATATTTT
CAWSPGVPGNTIYF
>TRBJ2-1|NA|TRBV6-2/TRBV6-3|NA
TGTGCCAGCAGTTACGACAGCCCGAATGAGCAGTTCTTC
CASSYDSPNEQFF
>TRBJ2-1|NA|TRBV6-5|few
TGTGCCAGCCGGGTAAAGCCCCTCTCCTACAATGAGCAGTTCTTC
CASRVKPLSYNEQFF
>TRBJ2-3|TRBD1|TRBV28|NA
TGTGCCAGCAGGGTAGGGGGCTCAGATACGCAGTATTTT
CASRVGGSDTQYF
>TRBJ2-7|NA|TRBV15|NA
TGTGCCACCAGCAGATCCAGTTCTTACGCCTACGAGCAGTACTTC
CATSRSSSYAYEQYF
>TRBJ2-2|TRBD2|TRBV9|NA
TGTGCCAGCAGCGTAGCTACGGGGATGGCTAGCGGGCGCACCGGGGAGCTGTTTTTT
CASSVATGMASGRTGELFF
>TRBJ1-1|NA|TRBV14|NA
TGTGCCAGCAGCCAAGATTTAGATTCTGAAGCTTTCTTT
CASSQDLDSEAFF
>TRBJ1-1|NA|TRBV19|NA
TGTGCCAGTAGTATAGGAAGGGGGGGAATGAACACTGAAGCTTTCTTT
CASSIGRGGMNTEAFF
>TRBJ1-2|NA|TRBV30|NA
TGTGCCTGGAGACTCAGGGGCGAGGGAGGCTACACCTTC
CAWRLRGEGGYTF
>TRBJ2-7|TRBD2|TRBV5-1|NA
TGCGCCAGCAGCCCAGCGGGAGATTTCTACGAGCAGTACTTC
CASSPAGDFYEQYF